Described below is a single TCR beta chain sequence and its context. Assay used: immunoSEQ multiplex PCR; TCRdb lists only in-frame clones, some missing. This table has over 55,000 clones, approximately 86% appearing once. The sample is drawn from a study of technical replicates of blood from a few donors. The CDR3 totals 12 residues. Germline CDR1 reads SGHDT; CDR2 reads YYEEEE. V was trimmed by 5 bases and J by 3 bases, leaving 8 bases between them. The sequencing sample was made of PBMCs. The source is a human donor in good health. Some clones in this sample may be carry-over from other donors' samples. The chain uses TRBV5-6 and TRBJ2-5; perhaps TRBD2 as D (6 bases). Here the CDR3 reads CASRLAKETQYF. Written as DNA, the CDR3 is TGTGCCAGCAGACTAGCTAAAGAGACCCAGTACTTC.